These T cell receptor beta chains were read from a single sample in a study of CD8+CD57+ T cells in acquired aplastic anemia. TCRdb fed the reads into MiXCR, producing one record per CDR3 protein. The table shows roughly 190,000 distinct CDR3 sequences, with roughly half occurring only once. Source material: sorted CD4+, CD8+, or CD8+CD57+ T cells (not recorded which) from PBMCs. The receptors were sampled from a human donor in good health, serving as a control. CDR3s include the opening cysteine and the closing phenylalanine or tryptophan. The D gene is left open where the match is weak. Not all rows give a size; the values are once, few, many and, for expanded clones, a class.

cdr3_aa cdr3_nt j_call v_call d_call clone_size cdr3_length
CSAGTGVEEKLFF TGCAGTGCTGGAACAGGGGTGGAGGAAAAACTGTTTTTT TRBJ1-4 TRBV20-1 TRBD1 NA 13
CASSLGAAQGTHNEQFF TGTGCCAGCAGCTTAGGGGCGGCACAGGGGACGCACAATGAGCAGTTCTTC TRBJ2-1 TRBV7-2 TRBD1 NA 17
CASSEQGRNEKLFF TGTGCCAGCTCGGAACAGGGTAGAAATGAAAAACTGTTTTTT TRBJ1-4 TRBV12-3/TRBV12-4 NA NA 14
CASSLENSYEQYF TGTGCCAGCAGCTTGGAAAACTCCTACGAGCAGTACTTC TRBJ2-7 TRBV7-9 NA many 13
CASRRASTDTQYF TGTGCCAGCAGGCGGGCTAGCACAGATACGCAGTATTTT TRBJ2-3 TRBV12-3/TRBV12-4 NA many 13
CAISDPGAGGNTIYF TGTGCCATCAGTGACCCGGGGGCCGGCGGAAACACCATATATTTT TRBJ1-3 TRBV10-3 NA NA 15
CASRTDQGRNQPQHF TGTGCCAGCAGAACTGACCAGGGGCGCAATCAGCCCCAGCATTTT TRBJ1-5 TRBV28 NA many 15
CSARGHSGNGYTF TGCAGTGCTAGAGGGCACAGTGGCAATGGCTACACCTTC TRBJ1-2 TRBV20-1 NA NA 13
CASRSTQQFF TGTGCCAGCAGATCCACTCAGCAGTTCTTC TRBJ2-1 TRBV7-3 NA NA 10
CSASTEAFF TGCAGTGCTAGTACTGAAGCTTTCTTT TRBJ1-1 TRBV20-1 NA NA 9
CASSLPDTTSTYEQYF TGTGCCAGCAGTTTACCCGACACCACTTCCACCTACGAGCAGTACTTC TRBJ2-7 TRBV28 NA many 16
CASSQHRGTDTQYF TGTGCCAGCAGCCAGCACCGGGGCACAGATACGCAGTATTTT TRBJ2-3 TRBV6-5 NA many 14
CASSQDRVGYTF TGTGCCAGCAGCCAAGACAGGGTGGGCTACACCTTC TRBJ1-2 TRBV3-1 NA NA 12
CASTSTDLGRTDTQYF TGTGCCAGCACTTCTACGGACCTGGGGCGGACAGATACGCAGTATTTT TRBJ2-3 TRBV19 NA few 16
CASSYPRQPQHF TGTGCCAGCAGTTACCCCCGGCAGCCCCAGCATTTT TRBJ1-5 TRBV2 NA once 12
CSGSGTGAEQYF TGCAGCGGATCCGGGACAGGGGCGGAGCAGTACTTC TRBJ2-5 TRBV29-1 TRBD1 NA 12
CASSSSRYEQYF TGTGCCAGCAGTTCCTCGAGGTACGAGCAGTACTTC TRBJ2-7 TRBV11-2 NA few 12
CASNRGGTEAFF TGTGCCAGCAATAGAGGGGGTACTGAAGCTTTCTTT TRBJ1-1 TRBV9 NA NA 12
CAISPSTGASRQLFF TGTGCCATCAGTCCCTCCACAGGGGCCTCGCGCCAACTGTTTTTT TRBJ1-4 TRBV10-3 TRBD1 NA 15
CATSRGGWDTDTQYF TGTGCCACCAGCAGAGGGGGGTGGGACACAGATACGCAGTATTTT TRBJ2-3 TRBV15 NA few 15
CSARNRARTEAFF TGCAGTGCTAGGAACAGGGCACGGACTGAAGCTTTCTTT TRBJ1-1 TRBV20-1 NA NA 13
CASSNGGAGANVLTF TGTGCCAGCAGTAACGGGGGCGCTGGGGCCAACGTCCTGACTTTC TRBJ2-6 TRBV28 NA many 15
CASSLVGTGRNEKLFF TGTGCCAGCAGCTTGGTCGGGACAGGGCGAAATGAAAAACTGTTTTTT TRBJ1-4 TRBV5-8 TRBD1 many 16
CSAGPAFGDEAGTDTQYF TGCAGTGCTGGCCCAGCGTTTGGCGACGAAGCAGGGACAGATACGCAGTATTTT TRBJ2-3 TRBV20-1 NA NA 18
CASSEWRGDYNEQFF TGTGCCAGCAGTGAATGGCGGGGGGACTACAATGAGCAGTTCTTC TRBJ2-1 TRBV2 TRBD2 NA 15
CASSPTRTKSSYEQYF TGTGCCAGCAGCCCCACTAGGACAAAAAGCTCCTACGAGCAGTACTTC TRBJ2-7 TRBV7-3 NA NA 16
CASSTRGDSGNTIYF TGTGCCAGTAGTACCCGAGGAGACTCTGGAAACACCATATATTTT TRBJ1-3 TRBV19 NA NA 15
CASHSSGPTGTQYF TGTGCCAGTCACTCTAGCGGGCCCACAGGTACGCAGTATTTT TRBJ2-3 TRBV19 TRBD2 NA 14
CASSLRTFEAFF TGTGCCAGCAGCCTAAGGACCTTTGAAGCTTTCTTT TRBJ1-1 TRBV7-9 NA once 12
CASSEARTAEAFF TGTGCCAGCAGTGAAGCTCGGACGGCTGAAGCTTTCTTT TRBJ1-1 TRBV6-1 NA many 13
CSARYLAGSEQYF TGCAGTGCTAGATATCTAGCGGGGAGCGAGCAGTACTTC TRBJ2-7 TRBV20-1 TRBD2 NA 13
CASSILGRPNEETQYF TGTGCCAGCAGTATATTAGGACGGCCGAACGAAGAGACCCAGTACTTC TRBJ2-5 TRBV2 NA NA 16
CASSLRGIPPDTQYF TGTGCCAGCAGCTTACGGGGGATCCCCCCAGATACGCAGTATTTT TRBJ2-3 TRBV7-3 NA once 15
CASSSGSNTEAFF TGTGCCAGCAGCTCGGGATCGAACACTGAAGCTTTCTTT TRBJ1-1 TRBV7-3 NA many 13
CASSTTGQGFSPLHF TGTGCCAGCAGCACGACGGGACAGGGGTTTTCACCCCTCCACTTT TRBJ1-6 TRBV6-5 TRBD1 many 15
CASSSGPVYEQYF TGTGCCAGCAGCTCTGGACCCGTCTACGAGCAGTACTTC TRBJ2-7 TRBV7-3 NA few 13
CASLRQGQGGYTF TGTGCCAGTCTAAGACAGGGGCAGGGTGGCTACACCTTC TRBJ1-2 TRBV19 TRBD1 NA 13
CASSDSYSNQPQHF TGTGCCAGCAGTGACTCCTATAGCAATCAGCCCCAGCATTTT TRBJ1-5 TRBV6-4 NA NA 14
CSARRQGANVLTF TGCAGTGCTAGACGGCAGGGGGCCAACGTCCTGACTTTC TRBJ2-6 TRBV20-1 NA NA 13
CSARDRIGTGTYEQYF TGCAGTGCTAGAGATCGAATAGGGACAGGGACCTACGAGCAGTACTTC TRBJ2-7 TRBV20-1 TRBD1 many 16
CASSLGGLSPSDTQYF TGTGCCAGCAGTTTAGGGGGCCTTAGCCCCTCAGATACGCAGTATTTT TRBJ2-3 TRBV28 NA NA 16
CASRMTSGGEQFF TGCGCCAGCAGAATGACTAGCGGAGGCGAGCAGTTCTTC TRBJ2-1 TRBV7-9 TRBD2 NA 13
CASRNRDSGNTIYF TGTGCCAGCAGAAACAGGGACTCTGGAAACACCATATATTTT TRBJ1-3 TRBV3-1 NA NA 14
CASSFVGAKQYF TGTGCCAGCAGTTTTGTGGGGGCGAAGCAGTACTTC TRBJ2-7 TRBV7-2 NA NA 12
CATSDYRQAYGYTF TGTGCCACCAGTGATTACAGACAGGCGTATGGCTACACCTTC TRBJ1-2 TRBV24-1 NA many 14
CSAKEETQYF TGCAGTGCTAAAGAAGAGACCCAGTACTTC TRBJ2-5 TRBV20-1 NA many 10